Sequencing of this TCR beta chain was carried out in a study of cytomegalovirus exposure and HLA in healthy donors. This clone was picked up a small number of times. Antigen: not known. Unmatched junction bases numbered 8, after V lost 5 bases and J lost 1 base. Looked up from germline, CDR1 is SEHNR and CDR2 is FQNEAQ (reference sequence). The CDR3 has 16 amino acids. The table came from immunoSEQ multiplex PCR; TCRdb's copy has only in-frame clones and leaves some out. The sample has more than 150,000 clones, over 65% seen once. Notes on the study in general: The TCR clusters that emerged in the first cohort tended, a later analysis found, to co-occur in the approximately 110 validation repertoires.

The chain employs TRBV7-9 and TRBJ1-2; TRBD1 aligns across 9 bases. This receptor was identified in a man aged 18 to 30 in good health and CMV-seropositive. Sequencing was carried out using PBMCs. The CDR3 nucleotides are TGTGCCAGCAGCCAAACCACAGGGGGCCTTAACTATGGCTACACCTTC. It is translated as CASSQTTGGLNYGYTF.